This TCR beta chain was obtained from a study of CD8 T cells in ankylosing spondylitis. Study results and limitations: Disease-linked clones displayed a CD8+ phenotype and appeared relatively rarely in peripheral blood. Some motif variants were previously reported in reactive arthritis synovial fluid and blood. The study identified a TCR beta motif of several highly homologous variants that appeared characteristic of ankylosing spondylitis blood. Clones linked to disease were reported to show significant enrichment in matched ankylosing spondylitis synovial fluid.

This clonotype was picked up many times. Its antigen is not identified. Researchers built TCR beta libraries using quantitative 5'-RACE with molecular barcodes. From the 5' RACE reads, TCRdb called clonotypes with MiXCR, one entry per CDR3 protein. The table has 500,000 or so distinct CDR3 sequences, about 5% seen once. The CDR3 runs 15 residues. Germline V gene sequence: CDR1 ENHRY, CDR2 SYGVKD. With 5 bases removed from V and 3 bases from J, the gap between germline ends came to 16 bases. The clonotype originates from a male donor with ankylosing spondylitis. The material sequenced was blood, either unsorted or a sorted T cell fraction (not recorded which). The genes are TRBV10-3 and TRBJ1-2, with D possibly being TRBD1 (6 bases). For the CDR3, the DNA is TGTGCCATCAGTAGGTCAGGGGCGGGAGACTATGGCTACACCTTC. Translation: CAISRSGAGDYGYTF.